A single sample gave rise to the 18 T cell receptor beta chains below, sequenced in a study of CD8 T cells in ankylosing spondylitis. Their cognate antigens are unknown. TCRdb independently ran MiXCR on the 5' RACE reads; one entry per CDR3 protein. The sample has more than 100,000 distinct CDR3 sequences; more than 15% are singletons. Study-level findings and limits: Ankylosing spondylitis blood seemed to carry a telltale TCR beta motif made of several highly homologous variants.

Sequencing was performed on blood, either unsorted or a sorted T cell fraction (not recorded which). All receptors come from a male donor with ankylosing spondylitis.

This clonotype was seen repeatedly, ten times or more. This sequence joins TRBV4-1 and TRBJ1-5; weak D call: TRBD1 (5 bases). Trimming removed 4 bases at V and 3 bases at J, with 10 bases between. The CDR3 has 14 residues. Germline values: CDR1 MGHRA, CDR2 YSYEKL. As DNA, the CDR3 is TGCGCCAGCAGCCGAGAACAGGTCAATCAGCCCCAGCATTTT. Its protein is CASSREQVNQPQHF.

This clonotype was picked up many times. V and J are TRBV27 and TRBJ1-5, with D hard to call. The CDR3 is 14 residues long. Germline CDR1 reads MNHEY; CDR2 reads SMNVEV (reference sequence). The germline V and J ends were trimmed by 2 bases and 4 bases, with 9 bases remaining between them. The CDR3 bases are TGTGCCAGCAGTTTAATTTTAGGGAATCAGCCCCAGCATTTT. It yields the protein CASSLILGNQPQHF.

The CDR3 nucleotides read TGTGCCAGCAGTCTCGGGACAGATGACACCATATATTTT. It translates to CASSLGTDDTIYF. V gene TRBV27 combines with J gene TRBJ1-3; 7 positions agree with TRBD1. Germline values: CDR1 MNHEY, CDR2 SMNVEV (reference sequence). The CDR3 loop spans 13 amino acids. The ends lost 5 bases at V and 8 bases at J; junction bases unmatched: 6.

The gene calls are TRBV13 and TRBJ2-1; no clear D. This CDR3 has 14 residues. Trimming took 3 bases from V and 7 from J, leaving 13 bases between them. In germline, CDR1 is PRHDT, CDR2 FYEKMQ (reference sequence). The CDR3 bases are TGTGCCAGCAGCTTCCTAGGGTCCGAGAATGAGCAGTTCTTC. The encoded protein is CASSFLGSENEQFF.

The chain recombines TRBV25-1 with TRBJ2-7, with D unresolved. Germline CDR1 is MGHDK and CDR2 is SYGVNS. This CDR3 spans 14 amino acids. V gave up 3 bases and J gave up 1 base, with 10 bases separating them. The CDR3 sequence is CASSDGAWSYEQYF. The CDR3 bases are TGTGCCAGCAGTGACGGCGCCTGGTCCTACGAGCAGTACTTC.

The chain uses TRBV2 and TRBJ2-7, with D possibly TRBD1 on 5 matching bases. This CDR3 spans 13 amino acids. Deletions cut 8 bases from V and 4 bases from J, with 15 bases between. In germline, CDR1 is SNHLY, CDR2 FYNNEI. This chain's CDR3 is CASGPGSKYEQYF. For the CDR3, the DNA is TGTGCCAGCGGGCCAGGGTCCAAATACGAGCAGTACTTC.

The V and J genes are TRBV9 and TRBJ2-3; 7 bases align to TRBD2. Germline V gene data show CDR1 as SGDLS and CDR2 as YYNGEE. CDR3 length: 16 residues. V shed 0 bases and J 6 bases; nucleotides not matched to a gene: 10. CDR3 region: CASSVARAGSSDTQYF. CDR3 sequence (DNA): TGTGCCAGCAGCGTAGCTAGAGCGGGGAGTTCCGATACGCAGTATTTT.

There are a few counts of this clonotype. The rearrangement joins TRBV20-1 to TRBJ2-3, with D hard to call. In germline, CDR1 is DFQATT, CDR2 SNEGSKA (reference sequence). The V end lost 0 bases, the J end lost 8 bases, and 9 bases lay between the germline ends. The CDR3 runs to 12 residues. The CDR3 loop is CSARDLVATQYF. CDR3 coding DNA: TGCAGTGCTAGAGATTTAGTGGCTACGCAGTATTTT.

This clonotype came up a few times. V is TRBV7-3 and J is TRBJ1-3; no reliable D call. Looked up from germline, CDR1 is SGHTA and CDR2 is FQGTGA. The V end lost 3 bases, the J end lost 0 bases, and 6 bases lay between the germline ends. The CDR3 spans 14 residues. The CDR3 protein is CASSLGSSGNTIYF. The CDR3 DNA sequence: TGTGCCAGCAGCTTGGGCAGCTCTGGAAACACCATATATTTT.

This rearrangement joins TRBV7-8 to TRBJ1-5, with a weak D call TRBD1 (5 bases). This CDR3 is 14 amino acids long. With 4 bases removed from V and 9 bases from J, the gap between germline ends came to 16 bases. The germline CDR1 and CDR2 sequences are SGHVS and FQNEAQ. CDR3 DNA sequence: TGTGCCAGCAGCTCTGGGGCAGGCACGCTGCCCCAGCATTTT. As protein: CASSSGAGTLPQHF.

The chain joins TRBV5-4 to TRBJ2-5; D is uncertain. V gave up 2 bases and J gave up 5 bases, with 13 bases separating them. This CDR3 is 14 amino acids long. Looked up from germline, CDR1 is SGHNT and CDR2 is YYREEE (reference sequence). CDR3 protein: CASSFLMVGETQYF. The CDR3 DNA reads TGTGCCAGCAGCTTTCTTATGGTGGGGGAGACCCAGTACTTC.

The rearrangement uses TRBV6-2 or TRBV6-3 and TRBJ2-5, with 8 positions matching TRBD1. Losses at the gene ends were 4 bases for V and 0 bases for J; bases not matched to a gene: 10. In germline, CDR1 is MNHEY, CDR2 SVGEGT. The CDR3 contains 17 residues. CDR3 nucleotides: TGTGCCAGCAGTTCTCTGACAGGGGCCGCGTACCAAGAGACCCAGTACTTC. Translating it yields CASSSLTGAAYQETQYF.

This clonotype has a single count. Here the CDR3 reads CASSGTPQGSSYEQYF. The CDR3 DNA is TGTGCCAGCAGTGGAACACCACAGGGGTCGTCCTACGAGCAGTACTTC. The V gene is TRBV27, the J gene TRBJ2-7, with 7 bases identical to TRBD1. The CDR3 extends over 16 amino acids. V dropped 5 bases and J dropped 1; count of bases not matched to a gene: 11. From germline, CDR1 is MNHEY and CDR2 SMNVEV (reference sequence).

The rearrangement uses TRBV5-4 and TRBJ2-2; 8 nucleotides line up with TRBD2. The CDR3 totals 16 residues. V lost 4 bases, J lost 2 bases, and 7 bases stayed unmatched. CDR1 SGHNT and CDR2 YYREEE come from the germline V gene (reference sequence). CDR3 in amino acids: CASSHSGSLNTGELFF. In nucleotides, the CDR3 is TGTGCCAGCAGCCACAGCGGGAGTCTTAACACCGGGGAGCTGTTTTTT.

The CDR3 protein is CASSPGQVDNSPLHF. CDR3 bases: TGCGCCAGCAGCCCGGGACAGGTAGATAATTCACCCCTCCACTTT. The V gene is TRBV4-1, the J gene TRBJ1-6; 8 bases line up with TRBD1. Germline values: CDR1 MGHRA, CDR2 YSYEKL. The CDR3 is 15 amino acids. V lost 4 bases to trimming and J lost 5 bases; unmatched junction nucleotides: 4.

This clonotype was seen more than once but under ten times. The genes are TRBV13 and TRBJ2-1; no clear D. Trimming stripped 5 bases from V and 4 bases from J, with 9 bases between. Per germline, CDR1 PRHDT and CDR2 FYEKMQ (reference sequence). The CDR3 has 13 residues. CDR3 DNA sequence: TGTGCCAGCAGCGCGTCGGCGTACAATGAGCAGTTCTTC. Translating it yields CASSASAYNEQFF.

V gene TRBV7-6 combines with J gene TRBJ2-7; D is undetermined. This CDR3 has 13 amino acids. Germline V gives CDR1 SGHVS, CDR2 FNYEAQ. V was trimmed by 4 bases and J by 3 bases, leaving 10 bases between them. DNA of the CDR3: TGTGCCAGCAGCTCGGTGGCCAGCTACGAGCAGTACTTC. Encoded protein: CASSSVASYEQYF.

This clonotype was counted a few times. This rearrangement joins TRBV5-6 to TRBJ2-1; 12 bases line up with TRBD2. CDR1 SGHDT and CDR2 YYEEEE come from the germline V gene. This CDR3 has 14 amino acids. The J segment lost 13 bases and the V segment lost 0 bases, leaving 5 bases of the junction unmatched. This CDR3 is CASSLASGRAGQFF. In nucleotides, the CDR3 is TGTGCCAGCAGCTTGGCTAGCGGGAGGGCCGGCCAGTTCTTC.